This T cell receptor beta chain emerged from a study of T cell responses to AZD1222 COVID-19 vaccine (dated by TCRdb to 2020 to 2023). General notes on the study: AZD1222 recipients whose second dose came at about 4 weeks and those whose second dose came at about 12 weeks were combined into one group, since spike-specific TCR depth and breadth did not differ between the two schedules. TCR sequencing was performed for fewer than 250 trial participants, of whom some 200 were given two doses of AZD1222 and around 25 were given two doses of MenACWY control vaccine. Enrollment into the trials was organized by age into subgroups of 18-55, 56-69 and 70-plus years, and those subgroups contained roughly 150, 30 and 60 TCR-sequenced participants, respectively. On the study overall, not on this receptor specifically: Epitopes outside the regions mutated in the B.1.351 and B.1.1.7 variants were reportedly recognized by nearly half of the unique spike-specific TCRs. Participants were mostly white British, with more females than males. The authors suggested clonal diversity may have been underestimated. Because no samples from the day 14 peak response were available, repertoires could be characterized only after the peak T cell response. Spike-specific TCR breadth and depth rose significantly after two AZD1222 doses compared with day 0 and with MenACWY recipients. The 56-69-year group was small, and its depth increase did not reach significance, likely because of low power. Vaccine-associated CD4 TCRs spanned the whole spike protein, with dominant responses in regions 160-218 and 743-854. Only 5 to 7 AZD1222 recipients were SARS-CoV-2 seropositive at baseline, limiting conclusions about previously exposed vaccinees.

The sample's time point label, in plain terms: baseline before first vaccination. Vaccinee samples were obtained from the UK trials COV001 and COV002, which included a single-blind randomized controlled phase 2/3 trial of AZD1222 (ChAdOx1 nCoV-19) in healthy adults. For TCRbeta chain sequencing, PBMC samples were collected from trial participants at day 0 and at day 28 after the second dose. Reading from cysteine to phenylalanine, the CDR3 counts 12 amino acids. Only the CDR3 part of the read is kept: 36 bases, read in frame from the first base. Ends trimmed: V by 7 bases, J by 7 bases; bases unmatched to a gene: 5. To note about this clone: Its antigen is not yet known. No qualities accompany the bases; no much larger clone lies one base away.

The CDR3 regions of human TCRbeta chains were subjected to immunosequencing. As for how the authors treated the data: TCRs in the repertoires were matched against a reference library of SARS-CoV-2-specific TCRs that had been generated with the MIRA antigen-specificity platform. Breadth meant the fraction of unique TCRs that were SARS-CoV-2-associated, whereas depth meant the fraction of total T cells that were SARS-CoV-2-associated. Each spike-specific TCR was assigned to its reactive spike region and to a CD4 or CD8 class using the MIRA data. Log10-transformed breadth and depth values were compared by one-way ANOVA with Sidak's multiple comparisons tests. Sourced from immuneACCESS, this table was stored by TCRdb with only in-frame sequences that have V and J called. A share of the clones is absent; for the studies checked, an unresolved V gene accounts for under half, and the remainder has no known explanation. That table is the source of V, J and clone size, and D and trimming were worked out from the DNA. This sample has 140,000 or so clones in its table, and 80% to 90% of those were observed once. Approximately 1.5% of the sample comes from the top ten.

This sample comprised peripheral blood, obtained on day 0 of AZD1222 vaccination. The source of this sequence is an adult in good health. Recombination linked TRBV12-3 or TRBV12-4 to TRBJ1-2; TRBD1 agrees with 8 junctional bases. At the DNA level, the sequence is TGTGCCAGCACTTCGGACAGGGTTGGCTACACCTTC. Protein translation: CASTSDRVGYTF.